The TCR beta chain under discussion was sequenced for a study of blood T cell repertoires in COVID-19. Across the study: There were acute and convalescent COVID-19 samples, and they came from the United States, Italy and Spain.

V was cut by 4 bases and J by 0 bases, with 9 bases left in between. The CDR3 extends over 14 amino acids. From germline, CDR1 is MNHEY and CDR2 SMNVEV (reference sequence). Original handling: The assay estimated nucleated cells by amplifying reference gene primers. Clones were read by immunoSEQ multiplex PCR, and TCRdb kept only the in-frame ones, dropping some. V, J and clone size are taken as reported in that table, and D and trimming were inferred from the DNA itself. The table lists about 140,000 clones, roughly 88% of them singletons. This rearrangement joins TRBV27 to TRBJ2-5; D is uncertain. This sequence was found in a woman aged 45 to 65 with acute or convalescent COVID-19. What was sequenced was peripheral blood. CDR3 nucleotides: TGTGCCAGCAGTTCATACACCTACCAAGAGACCCAGTACTTC. Encoded protein: CASSSYTYQETQYF.